This T cell receptor (beta chain) derives from a study of cytomegalovirus exposure and HLA in healthy donors. The overall study: The same platform used for the roughly 650 first-cohort repertoires was also used for the 95 to 150 validation repertoires, as a later analysis reported.

Deletions cut 2 bases from V and 3 bases from J, with 14 bases between. CDR3 length: 16 amino acids. Germline V CDR1 and CDR2: MGHRA, YSYEKL. Profiled with immunoSEQ multiplex PCR; TCRdb holds only in-frame clones, not every one. The profile shows more than 140,000 clones, around 90% of them singletons. Points on this clone: As yet, its antigen is unknown.

Points from the study as a whole: Some TCR beta chains (164 of them) were listed as cytomegalovirus-associated. The tendency of first-cohort TCR clusters to co-occur in the 100 to 150 validation repertoires was identified by a subsequent analysis.

The sample was PBMCs. The J gene is TRBJ1-5, the V gene TRBV4-1; D ambiguous. The clonotype was recovered from a woman younger than 30 in good health and CMV-seropositive. CDR3 amino acids: CASSQIDGKSNQPQHF. In nucleotides, the CDR3 is TGCGCCAGCAGCCAAATCGACGGGAAATCCAATCAGCCCCAGCATTTT.